The 27 T cell receptor beta chains reported below all come from one sample, sequenced in a study of blood T cell repertoires in COVID-19. Profiled with immunoSEQ multiplex PCR; TCRdb holds only in-frame clones, not every one. The table lists 170,000 or so clones, 80% to 90% of them singletons. The specimen sequenced was peripheral blood. Every receptor here comes from a woman aged 65 to 85 with COVID-19, enrolled during active disease.

The chain has TRBV6-5 and TRBJ1-2; no firm D call. The V end was cut by 6 bases, the J end by 3 bases, with 8 bases between. Per germline, CDR1 MNHEY and CDR2 SVGAGI. CDR3 length equals 12 residues. The CDR3 DNA sequence: TGTGCCAGCAGGACCGGGGACTATGGCTACACCTTC. It yields the protein CASRTGDYGYTF.

This chain connects TRBV29-1 to TRBJ1-1; D possibly corresponds to TRBD1 (6 bases). This CDR3 has 13 residues. V was clipped by 4 bases and J by 1 base, with 10 bases between them. From germline, CDR1 is SQVTM and CDR2 ANQGSEA. CDR3 residues: CSVGEGENTEAFF. In DNA, the CDR3 is TGCAGCGTTGGGGAGGGGGAGAACACTGAAGCTTTCTTT.

This chain joins TRBV5-1 and TRBJ2-7, with D unclear. CDR1 and CDR2 from the germline V gene are SGHRS and YFSETQ. The V end was cut by 0 bases, the J end by 3 bases, with 10 bases between. The CDR3 contains 14 residues. CDR3 sequence: CASSLDRVNYEQYF. DNA for the CDR3: TGCGCCAGCAGCTTGGATCGAGTGAACTACGAGCAGTACTTC.

The chain links TRBV4-1 to TRBJ2-1; 8 bases align to TRBD2. The CDR3 contains 16 residues. The junction had 5 bases not matched to a gene; V was cut back by 0 bases and J by 4 bases. The V gene's germline CDR1 is MGHRA and CDR2 YSYEKL. CDR3 bases: TGCGCCAGCAGCCAAGATCGGGCGGGAGGTTACAATGAGCAGTTCTTC. Translating it yields CASSQDRAGGYNEQFF.

This clone was counted once. V and J are TRBV6-2 or TRBV6-3 and TRBJ2-1; 14 positions agree with TRBD2. V lost 2 bases, J lost 8 bases, and 8 bases stayed unmatched. Germline-derived CDR1 and CDR2 are MNHEY and SVGEGT. This CDR3 contains 17 residues. CDR3 sequence: CASSYIVGTSGRYEQFF. The CDR3 nucleotides are TGTGCCAGCAGTTACATTGTGGGGACTAGCGGGAGATATGAGCAGTTCTTC.

This chain connects TRBV5-1 to TRBJ1-2; 9 positions agree with TRBD1. With V trimmed by 3 bases and J by 4 bases, 4 bases remained unmatched. Germline V lookup: CDR1 SGHRS, CDR2 YFSETQ. This CDR3 is 14 amino acids long. The CDR3 reads CASSYTGGIYGYTF. The DNA for the CDR3 is TGCGCCAGCAGCTACACAGGGGGCATCTATGGCTACACCTTC.

The chain employs TRBV3-1 (or the pseudogene TRBV3-2) and TRBJ2-7, with 9 bases identical to TRBD1. J gave up 6 bases and V 2 bases, and 5 bases lay outside the gene matches. CDR1 LGHDT and CDR2 YNNKEL come from the germline V gene (reference sequence). CDR3 size: 14 residues. CDR3 nucleotides: TGTGCCAGCAGCCAACAGACAGGGGGAGTCGAGCAGTACTTC. This sequence encodes CASSQQTGGVEQYF.

This sequence joins TRBV5-1 and TRBJ2-3; D unclear. Per germline, CDR1 SGHRS and CDR2 YFSETQ. This CDR3 spans 14 amino acids. Between the trimmed V and J ends, which lost 4 bases and 1 base, there was a span of 10 bases. CDR3 protein: CASSPYAGTDTQYF. The CDR3 DNA reads as TGCGCCAGCAGCCCATATGCGGGCACAGATACGCAGTATTTT.

This chain connects TRBV5-4 to TRBJ1-3, with D unresolved. The CDR3 is made up of 13 amino acids. Germline lookup yields CDR1 SGHNT and CDR2 YYREEE (reference sequence). The V gene lost 9 bases and the J gene lost 4 bases, with 14 bases spanning the gap. CDR3 DNA sequence: TGTGCCAACTCGAGGTATCCCGGAAACACCATATATTTT. It encodes CANSRYPGNTIYF.

J is TRBJ1-2 and V is TRBV6-6, with 8 bases fitting TRBD1. The germline V gene has CDR1 MNHNY and CDR2 SVGAGI (reference sequence). This CDR3 is built from 14 residues. V lost 5 bases, J lost 8 bases, and 10 bases stayed unmatched. CDR3 sequence (DNA): TGTGCCAGCAGTCAACCGACAGGGGTTGGAGGCTACACCTTC. Residues: CASSQPTGVGGYTF.

The chain combines TRBV5-6 with TRBJ2-2; maybe TRBD2 (5 bases). The CDR3 extends over 14 amino acids. V was trimmed by 4 bases and J by 6 bases, leaving 13 bases between them. CDR1 is SGHDT, CDR2 YYEEEE, per germline. The CDR3 DNA follows: TGTGCCAGCAGCCTCTACAGCGGACCCGGGGAGCTGTTTTTT. This codes for CASSLYSGPGELFF.

Here the CDR3 reads CASSYGSGQRYGYTF. The CDR3, as DNA: TGTGCCAGCAGTTACGGGTCGGGACAGAGATATGGCTACACCTTC. The chain links TRBV6-2 or TRBV6-3 to TRBJ1-2; TRBD1 agrees at 7 bases. CDR1 and CDR2 from the germline V gene are MNHEY and SVGEGT. There are 15 residues in the CDR3. V lost 2 bases, J lost 5 bases, and 8 bases stayed unmatched.

The rearrangement links TRBV30 to TRBJ2-2, with TRBD2 matching over 9 bases. Trimming cost V 8 bases and J 3 bases; bases outside gene matches: 7. The CDR3 is 14 amino acids. Germline CDR1 is GTSNPN and CDR2 is SVGIG (reference sequence). In DNA, the CDR3 is TGTGCCCGGGGCGGGAGGGCCGACACCGGGGAGCTGTTTTTT. Encoded protein: CARGGRADTGELFF.

The rearrangement uses TRBV7-3 and TRBJ2-3, with 7 bases fitting TRBD1. The CDR3 runs 15 residues. The junction had 7 bases not matched to a gene; V was cut back by 5 bases and J by 2 bases. Germline V gene data show CDR1 as SGHTA and CDR2 as FQGTGA. CDR3 sequence reads: CASSPTGTYTDTQYF. CDR3 nucleotides: TGTGCCAGCAGCCCGACAGGGACCTACACAGATACGCAGTATTTT. The whole variable domain, remainder taken from reference TRBV7-3 and TRBJ2-3, is GAGVSQTPSNKVTEKGKYVELRCDPISGHTALYWYRQSLGQGPEFLIYFQGTGAADDSGLPNDRFFAVRPEGSVSTLKIQRTERGDSAVYLCASSPTGTYTDTQYFGPGTRLTVL.

The chain has TRBV4-3 and TRBJ2-7; D unclear. V lost 0 bases and J 3 bases, leaving 12 bases between the germline ends. Germline V gene sequence: CDR1 LGHNA, CDR2 YSLEER. The CDR3 has 15 residues. The CDR3 protein is CASSQDLDISYEQYF. CDR3 coding DNA: TGCGCCAGCAGCCAAGATCTTGACATCAGCTACGAGCAGTACTTC.

The chain links TRBV11-3 to TRBJ2-1; TRBD2 matches 7 bases. The V and J ends lost 5 bases and 10 bases, in that order; junction bases with no gene match: 5. The CDR3 contains 12 residues. Looked up from germline, CDR1 is SGHNT and CDR2 is YENEEA. CDR3 sequence reads: CASSRSGPEQFF. The CDR3 DNA reads as TGTGCCAGCAGCCGTAGCGGGCCGGAGCAGTTCTTC.

The chain combines TRBV9 with TRBJ1-1, with unresolved D. The V gene's germline CDR1 is SGDLS and CDR2 YYNGEE. The V gene lost 2 bases and the J gene lost 1 base, with 9 bases spanning the gap. The length of the CDR3 is 14 residues. The CDR3 region has the DNA TGTGCCAGCAGCGTCGCAAGGAGGAACACTGAAGCTTTCTTT. Amino acid sequence: CASSVARRNTEAFF.

The V and J genes are TRBV10-1 and TRBJ2-7, with 9 nucleotides matching TRBD2. The CDR3 totals 19 residues. CDR1 and CDR2 from the germline V gene are WNHNN and SYGVQD (reference sequence). After removal of 1 base from V and 3 bases from J, the junction contained 16 bases not matched to a gene. This CDR3 is CASSECVASGNQHNYEQYF. CDR3 bases: TGCGCCAGCAGTGAGTGTGTGGCTAGCGGGAACCAACACAACTACGAGCAGTACTTC.

This clone appeared a single time. The rearrangement joins TRBV7-2 to TRBJ1-1; D unresolved. This CDR3 has 13 residues. Germline-derived CDR1 and CDR2 are SGHTA and FQGNSA. V was cut by 4 bases and J by 4 bases, with 10 bases left in between. The CDR3 DNA sequence: TGTGCCAGCAGCTACGTGGGGAGCACTGAAGCTTTCTTT. Encoded protein: CASSYVGSTEAFF.

The chain carries TRBV18 and TRBJ2-7, with D maybe TRBD2 (7 bases). Germline CDR1 and CDR2: KGHSH and LQKENI. The CDR3 covers 14 residues. Between the trimmed V and J ends, which lost 3 bases and 5 bases, there was a span of 14 bases. The CDR3 region is CASSPPGGQDEQYF. CDR3 coding DNA: TGTGCCAGCTCACCCCCCGGGGGGCAGGACGAGCAGTACTTC.

This chain connects TRBV5-6 to TRBJ2-3; D is unresolved. The CDR3 loop spans 13 amino acids. With 3 bases removed from V and 0 bases from J, the gap between germline ends came to 5 bases. Germline CDR1 reads SGHDT; CDR2 reads YYEEEE. The CDR3 loop is CASSSGSTDTQYF. The CDR3 bases are TGTGCCAGCAGCTCCGGGAGCACAGATACGCAGTATTTT.

This chain connects TRBV19 to TRBJ2-3, with 13 bases matching TRBD2. The trim removed 6 bases at V and 7 bases at J, leaving 4 bases unmatched. CDR3 size: 14 residues. CDR1 and CDR2 (germline): LNHDA, SQIVND (reference sequence). The CDR3 here is CASRTSGRLNTQYF. CDR3 in DNA: TGTGCCAGTAGGACTAGCGGGAGGCTAAATACGCAGTATTTT.

V is TRBV6-5 and J is TRBJ2-7, with 9 bases matching TRBD2. Germline CDR1 MNHEY, CDR2 SVGAGI. The CDR3 is 14 residues long. Trimming cost V 2 bases and J 3 bases; bases outside gene matches: 2. The CDR3 spells CASSYGGGDYEQYF. The CDR3 DNA reads as TGTGCCAGCAGTTACGGCGGGGGGGACTACGAGCAGTACTTC.

The gene calls are TRBV15 and TRBJ2-5; the D gene is possibly TRBD2 (5 bases). This CDR3 is built from 16 residues. Trimming removed 0 bases from V and 5 bases from J, with 16 bases in between. The germline CDR1 and CDR2 sequences are LNHNV and YYDKDF (reference sequence). The CDR3 protein is CATSRDVRAGGETQYF. DNA for the CDR3: TGTGCCACCAGCAGAGATGTTAGGGCAGGCGGGGAGACCCAGTACTTC.

The chain employs TRBV4-1 and TRBJ1-6, with 8 bases fitting TRBD1. V lost 1 base and J lost 11; bases outside the gene matches: 4. The CDR3 runs 14 residues. In germline, CDR1 is MGHRA, CDR2 YSYEKL. For the CDR3, the DNA is TGCGCCAGCAGCCAAGGGACAGGGTGGACACCCCTCCACTTT. It codes for CASSQGTGWTPLHF.

The CDR3 nucleotides are TGTGCCAGCAGTTTACCTGGACAGGGGGGTACTGAAGCTTTCTTT. This codes for CASSLPGQGGTEAFF. V usage is TRBV6-6 and J usage is TRBJ1-1, with 10 bases lining up with TRBD1. The germline gives CDR1 MNHNY, CDR2 SVGAGI (reference sequence). Trimming took 4 bases from V and 5 from J; bases not matched to a gene: 7. CDR3 length equals 15 residues.

The rearrangement uses TRBV29-1 and TRBJ1-5; maybe TRBD1 (6 bases). This CDR3 has 12 amino acids. V was shortened by 6 bases and J by 5 bases, with 11 bases between the two germline ends. Looked up from germline, CDR1 is SQVTM and CDR2 is ANQGSEA. CDR3 in amino acids: CSVLQGDQPQHF. The CDR3 coding sequence is TGCAGCGTCCTACAGGGAGATCAGCCCCAGCATTTT.